The 21 T cell receptor beta chains below come from one sample, sequenced in a study of monozygotic twins with inflammatory bowel disease. For each CDR3 protein, TCRdb gives one entry from its re-call of the 5' RACE reads, without DNA. Recorded for this sample: over 110,000 distinct CDR3 sequences. The source material was blood. All receptors derive from a human donor with ulcerative colitis or Crohn's disease, or a healthy co-twin of an affected twin (not recorded which).

The J gene is TRBJ2-7, the V gene TRBV20-1; checking the TCRdb D call of TRBD2 is not possible without DNA. CDR1 and CDR2 from the germline V gene are DFQATT and SNEGSKA (reference sequence). This CDR3 contains 13 residues. The CDR3 loop is CSAAGGTIYEQYF.

This chain uses TRBV7-2 with TRBJ1-5; TCRdb returns TRBD1, unconfirmable since there is no DNA. The CDR3 contains 15 residues. Germline values: CDR1 SGHTA, CDR2 FQGNSA. CDR3 protein: CASSDRQGSNQPQHF.

V gene TRBV12-3 or TRBV12-4 combines with J gene TRBJ2-1; TCRdb's D gene call, TRBD1, goes unchecked for lack of DNA. The CDR3 consists of 16 residues. This CDR3 reads CASSPVAGLIYNEQFF.

V and J are TRBV11-2 and TRBJ2-7; TCRdb's D call, TRBD1, is unchecked because there is no DNA. The CDR3 length is 18 residues. Germline values: CDR1 SGHAT, CDR2 FQNNGV. CDR3 sequence reads: CASSPAPLGGGRTYEQYF.

V gene TRBV5-5 combines with J gene TRBJ2-7. Germline assignment: CDR1 SGHKS and CDR2 YYEKEE (reference sequence). The length of the CDR3 is 13 residues. CDR3 in amino acids: CASSFLFSSEQYF.

The J gene is TRBJ2-5, the V gene TRBV7-9; the TCRdb call, TRBD1, lacks DNA for checking. This CDR3 has 16 residues. Germline V lookup: CDR1 SEHNR, CDR2 FQNEAQ (reference sequence). CDR3 sequence: CASSFRVQASQETQYF.

The chain employs TRBV29-1 and TRBJ1-3. The length of the CDR3 is 14 residues. Germline V lookup: CDR1 SQVTM, CDR2 ANQGSEA. The CDR3 loop is CSVEAEVSGNTIYF.

This rearrangement joins TRBV12-3 or TRBV12-4 to TRBJ2-1; TCRdb's D call of TRBD2 is untestable without DNA. The CDR3 consists of 15 residues. The CDR3 is CASSFSGAAYNEQFF.

V usage is TRBV5-1 and J usage is TRBJ1-3. The CDR3 spans 14 residues. CDR1 and CDR2 (germline): SGHRS, YFSETQ. CDR3 protein: CASSLASSGNTIYF. Based on the CDR3 plus reference TRBV5-1 and TRBJ1-3, the full variable domain is KAGVTQTPRYLIKTRGQQVTLSCSPISGHRSVSWYQQTPGQGLQFLFEYFSETQRNKGNFPGRFSGRQFSNSRSEMNVSTLELGDSALYLCASSLASSGNTIYFGEGSWLTVV.

The gene calls are TRBV6-2 or TRBV6-3 and TRBJ1-2; TCRdb calls TRBD1, which cannot be checked without DNA. The CDR3 is 12 residues long. Germline CDR1 is MNHEY and CDR2 is SVGEGT. The CDR3: CASTPDSYGYTF.

V gene TRBV5-6 combines with J gene TRBJ2-3. This CDR3 comprises 15 residues. Germline values: CDR1 SGHDT, CDR2 YYEEEE. The CDR3 here is CASSLGSPSTDTQYF.

The CDR3 protein is CASSSGGARFQETQYF. This chain joins TRBV5-1 and TRBJ2-5; the TCRdb call, TRBD2, lacks DNA for checking. CDR1 SGHRS and CDR2 YFSETQ come from the germline V gene. The CDR3 sequence is 16 residues long.

The genes are TRBV18 and TRBJ2-7. The CDR3 length is 12 residues. In germline, CDR1 is KGHSH, CDR2 LQKENI. The CDR3 region is CASSPEVYEQYF.

This chain connects TRBV10-3 to TRBJ2-5. Germline assignment: CDR1 ENHRY and CDR2 SYGVKD. The CDR3 spans 13 residues. The CDR3 spells CAISDGRQETQYF.

The gene calls are TRBV13 and TRBJ2-4. Germline V gene sequence: CDR1 PRHDT, CDR2 FYEKMQ (reference sequence). CDR3 length: 14 amino acids. The CDR3 loop reads CASSLGVAKNIQYF.

V is TRBV5-1 and J is TRBJ2-1. CDR3 length equals 14 residues. Germline values: CDR1 SGHRS, CDR2 YFSETQ. The CDR3 protein is CASSWADGYNEQFF.

This chain uses TRBV9 with TRBJ1-1; TCRdb returns TRBD1, unconfirmable since there is no DNA. The CDR3 length is 15 residues. From germline, CDR1 is SGDLS and CDR2 YYNGEE. Here the CDR3 reads CASSNLQGADTEAFF.

The gene calls are TRBV7-2 and TRBJ2-7; checking the TCRdb D call of TRBD2 is not possible without DNA. The germline V gene encodes CDR1 SGHTA and CDR2 FQGNSA. This CDR3 is built from 14 residues. CDR3: CASSLILPIYEQYF.

This chain joins TRBV12-3 or TRBV12-4 and TRBJ2-5; no DNA is available, so the TRBD1 call from TCRdb remains unchecked. This CDR3 comprises 13 residues. The CDR3 sequence: CASSSGPQETQYF.

The chain recombines TRBV24-1 with TRBJ2-2; there is no DNA to check the TCRdb D call of TRBD1. Germline CDR1 and CDR2: KGHDR and SFDVKD. This CDR3 region has 18 residues. CDR3 loop: CATSDRQGPGSNTGELFF.

J is TRBJ1-5 and V is TRBV4-1; the TCRdb D gene call, TRBD1, has no DNA to confirm it. The CDR3 length is 16 residues. CDR1 and CDR2 from the germline V gene are MGHRA and YSYEKL. CDR3 sequence reads: CASSQDLAGGSQPQHF.